One sample yielded the 5 T cell receptor beta chains listed below, sequenced in a study of regulatory T cells in long-lasting Graves disease. In building TCR beta libraries, iRepertoire HTBI primers were used together with Arm-PCR of CDR3 regions. TCRdb redid the calling of the multiplex PCR reads with MiXCR, one entry per CDR3 protein. The table lists about 440,000 distinct CDR3 sequences, approximately 15% of them singletons. Stated time point: newly diagnosed GD, antithyroid drugs for less than 3 months. Construction of the TCR library relied on RNA isolated from PBMCs. The sample also formed part of further work on T cells in Graves' hyperthyroidism and ophthalmopathy.

Sequenced here: peripheral blood mononuclear cells (PBMCs), sampled at new diagnosis, from a patient treated with antithyroid drugs. These receptors were taken from a woman under 40 with Graves disease.

As to this clonotype: The junction does not match germline at one end; this may be a read error. The chain uses TRBV18 and TRBJ2-2, with a weak D call TRBD2 (6 bases). Germline V gene data show CDR1 as KGHSH and CDR2 as LQKENI. CDR3 length equals 14 residues. CDR3 amino acids: CAGSPGTNTGELFF. DNA for the CDR3: TGTGCCGGCTCACCTGGGACTAACACCGGGGAGCTGTTTTTT.

As concerns this clonotype: One end of the junction varies from germline; a read error may be responsible. In DNA form, the CDR3 reads TGTGCCAGTACCCTGTGGGGGGGCACGTCGGCTAACTATGACTACACCTTC. It is translated as CASTLWGGTSANYDYTF. This chain links TRBV19 with TRBJ1-2; possible D gene TRBD1, 6 bases. CDR3 length: 17 residues. The germline gives CDR1 LNHDA, CDR2 SQIVND (reference sequence).

The chain has TRBV14 and TRBJ2-7; D possibly corresponds to TRBD1 (6 bases). CDR1 is SGHDN, CDR2 FVKESK, per germline. Trimming removed 4 bases at V and 3 bases at J, with 10 bases between. The CDR3 is made up of 13 amino acids. CDR3 sequence: CASSPTGYYEQYF. The CDR3 DNA is TGTGCCAGCAGCCCAACAGGGTACTACGAGCAGTACTTC.

This clonotype was seen at least ten times. This chain joins TRBV20-1 and TRBJ1-2, with D perhaps TRBD1 (5 bases). The CDR3 runs to 12 residues. The ends were cut back, 3 bases at V and 5 bases at J, with 10 bases in the middle. Germline V CDR1 and CDR2: DFQATT, SNEGSKA (reference sequence). The CDR3 here is CSARGEGYGYTF. CDR3 nucleotides: TGCAGTGCTAGGGGCGAGGGGTATGGCTACACCTTC.

The chain combines TRBV20-1 with TRBJ1-2; no clear D. V lost 1 base and J 2 bases, leaving 11 bases between the germline ends. This CDR3 contains 14 residues. Germline CDR1 is DFQATT and CDR2 is SNEGSKA (reference sequence). For the CDR3, the DNA is TGCAGTGCTAGAGTGGGCAGAGAAAACTATGGCTACACCTTC. This gives the protein CSARVGRENYGYTF.